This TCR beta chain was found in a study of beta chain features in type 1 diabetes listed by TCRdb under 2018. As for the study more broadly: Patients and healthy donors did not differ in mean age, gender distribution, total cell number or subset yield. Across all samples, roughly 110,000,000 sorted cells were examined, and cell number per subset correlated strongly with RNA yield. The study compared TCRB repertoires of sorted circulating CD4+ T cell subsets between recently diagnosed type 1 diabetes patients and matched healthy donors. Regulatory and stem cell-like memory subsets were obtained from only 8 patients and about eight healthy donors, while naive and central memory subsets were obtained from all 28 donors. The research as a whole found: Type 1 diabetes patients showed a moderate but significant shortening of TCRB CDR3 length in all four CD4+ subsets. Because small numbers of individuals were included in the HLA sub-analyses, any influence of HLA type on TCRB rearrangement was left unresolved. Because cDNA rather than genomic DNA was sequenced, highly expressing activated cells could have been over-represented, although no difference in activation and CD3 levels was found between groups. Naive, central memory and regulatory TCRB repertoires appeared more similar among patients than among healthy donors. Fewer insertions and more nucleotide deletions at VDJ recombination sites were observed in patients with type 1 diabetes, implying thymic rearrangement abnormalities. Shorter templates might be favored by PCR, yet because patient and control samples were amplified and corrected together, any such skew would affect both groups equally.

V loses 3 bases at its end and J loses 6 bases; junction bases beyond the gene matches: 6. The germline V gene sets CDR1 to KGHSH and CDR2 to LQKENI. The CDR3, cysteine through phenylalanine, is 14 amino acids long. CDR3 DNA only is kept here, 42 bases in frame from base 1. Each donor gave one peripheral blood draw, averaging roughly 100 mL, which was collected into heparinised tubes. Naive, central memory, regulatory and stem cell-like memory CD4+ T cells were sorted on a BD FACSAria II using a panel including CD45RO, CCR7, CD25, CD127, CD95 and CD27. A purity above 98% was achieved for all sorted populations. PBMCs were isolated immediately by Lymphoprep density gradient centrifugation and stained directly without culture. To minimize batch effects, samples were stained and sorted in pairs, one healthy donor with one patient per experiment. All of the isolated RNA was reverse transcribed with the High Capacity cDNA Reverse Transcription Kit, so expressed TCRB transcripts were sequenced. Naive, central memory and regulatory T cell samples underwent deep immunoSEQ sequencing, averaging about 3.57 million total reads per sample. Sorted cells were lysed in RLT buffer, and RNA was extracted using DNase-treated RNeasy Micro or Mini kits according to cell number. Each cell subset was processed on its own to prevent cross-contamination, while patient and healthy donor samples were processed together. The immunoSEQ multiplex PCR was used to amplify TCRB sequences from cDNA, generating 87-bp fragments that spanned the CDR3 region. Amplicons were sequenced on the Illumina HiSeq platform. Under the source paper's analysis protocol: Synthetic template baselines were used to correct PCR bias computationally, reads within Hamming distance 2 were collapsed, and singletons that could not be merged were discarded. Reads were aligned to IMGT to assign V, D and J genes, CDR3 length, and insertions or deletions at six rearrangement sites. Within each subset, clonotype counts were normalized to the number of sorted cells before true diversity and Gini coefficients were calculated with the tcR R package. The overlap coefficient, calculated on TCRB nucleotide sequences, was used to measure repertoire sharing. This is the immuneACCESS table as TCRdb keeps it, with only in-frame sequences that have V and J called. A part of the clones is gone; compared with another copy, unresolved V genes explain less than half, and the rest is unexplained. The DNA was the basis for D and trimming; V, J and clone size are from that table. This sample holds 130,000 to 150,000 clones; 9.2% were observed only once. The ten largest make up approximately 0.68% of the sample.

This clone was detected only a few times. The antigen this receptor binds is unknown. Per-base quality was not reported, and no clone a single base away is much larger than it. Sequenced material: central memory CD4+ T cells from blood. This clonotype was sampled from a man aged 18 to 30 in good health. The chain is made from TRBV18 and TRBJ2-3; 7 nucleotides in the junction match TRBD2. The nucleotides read TGTGCCAGCTCACCCCCTAGCGGCCCCGATACGCAGTATTTT. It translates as CASSPPSGPDTQYF.